This is a list of T cell receptor beta chains from one sample in a study of blood T cell repertoires in COVID-19. Produced via immunoSEQ multiplex PCR; TCRdb's table is partial and in-frame only. The profile shows under 150,000 clones, approximately 84% of them singletons. Sequenced: peripheral blood. These receptors were obtained from a man in his 70s with active or convalescent COVID-19. CDR3s include the opening cysteine and the closing phenylalanine or tryptophan. D genes are given only for firm matches. The size field is filled for only some rows; it gives once, few, many or a size class.

V: TRBV5-1; D: TRBD1; size: -; J: TRBJ2-2; CDR3: CASSQKGQAYTGELFF; DNA: TGCGCCAGCAGTCAAAAGGGACAGGCTTACACCGGGGAGCTGTTTTTT
V: TRBV10-3; D: -; size: -; J: TRBJ1-1; CDR3: CAISERGDTEAFF; DNA: TGTGCCATCAGTGAGAGAGGCGACACTGAAGCTTTCTTT
V: TRBV28; D: -; size: -; J: TRBJ1-4; CDR3: CASSLFQGLNGLFF; DNA: TGTGCCAGCAGTTTATTTCAGGGGTTAAATGGACTGTTTTTT
V: TRBV27; D: TRBD1; size: -; J: TRBJ2-1; CDR3: CASSPFGTAYNEQFF; DNA: TGTGCCAGCAGTCCCTTCGGGACAGCCTACAATGAGCAGTTCTTC
V: TRBV7-9; D: -; size: -; J: TRBJ2-1; CDR3: CASSNGHSEQFF; DNA: TGTGCCAGCAGCAACGGACATTCCGAGCAGTTCTTC
V: TRBV10-3; D: TRBD2; size: -; J: TRBJ2-4; CDR3: CAISEGGGETKNIQYF; DNA: TGTGCCATCAGTGAGGGGGGAGGGGAAACCAAAAACATTCAGTACTTC
V: TRBV5-1; D: -; size: -; J: TRBJ1-1; CDR3: CASSLAGTSNTEAFF; DNA: TGCGCCAGCAGCTTGGCCGGGACTTCGAACACTGAAGCTTTCTTT
V: TRBV20-1; D: TRBD2; size: -; J: TRBJ2-5; CDR3: CSASGGGGKETQYF; DNA: TGCAGTGCTAGTGGGGGGGGAGGTAAAGAGACCCAGTACTTC
V: TRBV19; D: TRBD1; size: few; J: TRBJ1-5; CDR3: CASSPTGHSNQPQHF; DNA: TGTGCCAGTAGCCCGACAGGGCACAGCAATCAGCCCCAGCATTTT
V: TRBV28; D: TRBD1; size: few; J: TRBJ1-5; CDR3: CASTSLRDREQHF; DNA: TGTGCCAGCACCTCGCTCCGGGACAGGGAGCAGCATTTT
V: TRBV28; D: TRBD1; size: -; J: TRBJ1-1; CDR3: CASSDGTAIGTEAFF; DNA: TGTGCCAGCAGTGACGGGACAGCCATTGGCACTGAAGCTTTCTTT
V: TRBV7-9; D: TRBD2; size: few; J: TRBJ2-5; CDR3: CASSPKRTGGFDQETQYF; DNA: TGTGCCAGCAGCCCCAAGCGCACGGGAGGCTTTGATCAAGAGACCCAGTACTTC
V: TRBV6-6; D: TRBD1; size: few; J: TRBJ2-7; CDR3: CASSITGVEQYF; DNA: TGTGCCAGCAGTATTACAGGGGTCGAGCAGTACTTC
V: TRBV5-1; D: -; size: -; J: TRBJ1-1; CDR3: CASSLAMGGSKTEAFF; DNA: TGCGCCAGCAGCTTGGCCATGGGAGGGAGTAAGACTGAAGCTTTCTTT
V: TRBV7-2; D: -; size: -; J: TRBJ2-7; CDR3: CASSSTLGGAGNYEQYF; DNA: TGTGCCAGCAGCTCAACCCTAGGAGGTGCGGGGAACTACGAGCAGTACTTC
V: TRBV7-2; D: TRBD1; size: -; J: TRBJ1-1; CDR3: CASSLLGTGLEAFF; DNA: TGTGCCAGCAGCTTATTGGGGACAGGGCTTGAAGCTTTCTTT
V: TRBV10-3; D: TRBD1; size: -; J: TRBJ2-2; CDR3: CAISESGGNTGELFF; DNA: TGTGCCATCAGTGAATCAGGGGGTAACACCGGGGAGCTGTTTTTT
V: TRBV11-2; D: -; size: -; J: TRBJ2-1; CDR3: CASSPWGRRSYNEQFF; DNA: TGTGCCAGCAGCCCCTGGGGGCGCCGCTCCTACAATGAGCAGTTCTTC
V: TRBV2; D: -; size: -; J: TRBJ2-7; CDR3: CASSGSGMYEQYF; DNA: TGTGCCAGCAGTGGATCAGGCATGTACGAGCAGTACTTC
V: TRBV5-1; D: TRBD1; size: -; J: TRBJ2-7; CDR3: CASRWAPGQGRGEQYF; DNA: TGCGCCAGCCGGTGGGCCCCGGGACAGGGAAGAGGAGAGCAGTACTTC
V: TRBV15; D: -; size: -; J: TRBJ1-1; CDR3: CATSRAGAFF; DNA: TGTGCCACCAGCCGAGCCGGAGCTTTCTTT
V: TRBV19; D: -; size: -; J: TRBJ2-2; CDR3: CASSIAANTGELFF; DNA: TGTGCCAGTAGTATAGCGGCGAACACCGGGGAGCTGTTTTTT
V: TRBV9; D: -; size: once; J: TRBJ2-7; CDR3: CASSLHEQYF; DNA: TGTGCCAGCAGCCTACACGAGCAGTACTTC
V: TRBV4-2; D: -; size: -; J: TRBJ2-6; CDR3: CASSQQGSGANVLTF; DNA: TGTGCCAGCAGCCAACAGGGGAGTGGGGCCAACGTCCTGACTTTC
V: TRBV29-1; D: -; size: few; J: TRBJ1-1; CDR3: CSSRVLRTEAFF; DNA: TGCAGCTCGCGGGTCTTGAGGACTGAAGCTTTCTTT